The 6 T cell receptor beta chains in this list originate from one sample, sequenced in a study of blood T cell repertoires in COVID-19. The data were produced by immunoSEQ multiplex PCR, yet TCRdb's version contains in-frame clones alone and is incomplete. The repertoire holds more than 60,000 clones, with 88% as singletons. The specimen sequenced was peripheral blood. The source of these receptors is a woman in her sixties or seventies with COVID-19, enrolled during active disease.

Note on this clone: Within the sample, other DNA sequences also encode this same CDR3. V and J are TRBV5-1 and TRBJ2-3; 10 nucleotides agree with TRBD1. Trimming cost V 2 bases and J 2 bases; bases outside gene matches: 5. The CDR3 length is 16 residues. Germline V CDR1 and CDR2: SGHRS, YFSETQ. The CDR3 is CASSLGTGASTDTQYF. Here the CDR3 DNA reads TGCGCCAGCAGCTTAGGGACAGGGGCTTCCACAGATACGCAGTATTTT.

This clone was picked up one time. The chain recombines TRBV4-3 with TRBJ1-2; no reliable D call. Trimming stripped 1 base from V and 6 bases from J, with 9 bases between. CDR1 is LGHNA, CDR2 YSLEER, per germline. The CDR3 extends over 13 amino acids. The CDR3 DNA reads TGCGCCAGCAGCCAAGGCAGAGGCGATGGCTACACCTTC. Translating gives CASSQGRGDGYTF.

The J gene is TRBJ2-1, the V gene TRBV29-1; D is possibly TRBD2 (5 bases). V was pared by 6 bases and J by 9 bases, with 9 bases between. The CDR3 is made up of 10 amino acids. Germline V gives CDR1 SQVTM, CDR2 ANQGSEA. This chain's CDR3 is CSVATSEQFF. The CDR3 DNA follows: TGCAGCGTCGCCACTAGTGAGCAGTTCTTC.

The J gene is TRBJ2-1, the V gene TRBV5-1; 10 positions match TRBD2. Trimming took 5 bases from V and 3 from J; bases not matched to a gene: 8. CDR1 and CDR2 (germline): SGHRS, YFSETQ. There are 16 residues in the CDR3. CDR3 region: CASRSGTSVNYNEQFF. CDR3 sequence (DNA): TGCGCCAGCAGGTCCGGGACTAGCGTAAACTACAATGAGCAGTTCTTC.

The J gene is TRBJ1-6, the V gene TRBV6-5; a weak D match, TRBD1 (5 bases). Germline CDR1 and CDR2: MNHEY and SVGAGI. This CDR3 spans 13 amino acids. Trimming took 3 bases from V and 8 from J, leaving 8 bases between them. In DNA, the CDR3 is TGTGCCAGCAGTTATCAGGGCGATTCACCCCTCCACTTT. This translates into CASSYQGDSPLHF.

In its sample, this clone was seen once. J is TRBJ2-7 and V is TRBV6-5; TRBD1 is a possible D gene (5 bases). The CDR3 spans 16 residues. The germline CDR1 and CDR2 sequences are MNHEY and SVGAGI. V was clipped by 2 bases and J by 3 bases, with 17 bases between them. In nucleotides, the CDR3 is TGTGCCAGCAGTTACCTCCACCAGCAGGGCCACTACGAGCAGTACTTC. Translating it yields CASSYLHQQGHYEQYF.